The present TCR beta chain was sequenced within a study of blood T cell repertoires in COVID-19. Study in general: Some COVID-19 samples were acute and others convalescent; all came from the United States, Italy and Spain. In each case, the material was cDNA or gDNA derived from T cells, B-cell-depleted T cells, or PBMCs.

Original handling: Scientists estimated how many nucleated cells there were by amplifying reference gene primers. Method: immunoSEQ multiplex PCR; TCRdb's copy keeps in-frame clones and lacks some. V, J and clone size are taken as reported in that table, and D and trimming were inferred from the DNA itself. The sample has about 100,000 clones, about 82% seen once. CDR3 size: 17 residues. The ends were cut back, 3 bases at V and 7 bases at J, with 21 bases in the middle. CDR1 and CDR2 from the germline V gene are SNHLY and FYNNEI. The sample was peripheral blood. This receptor was obtained from a man over 45 with active or convalescent COVID-19. This chain joins TRBV2 and TRBJ1-4; D not certain. Here the CDR3 reads CASSDRDLGRPGEKLFF. In DNA, the CDR3 is TGTGCCAGCAGTGATAGAGACCTAGGAAGGCCGGGTGAAAAACTGTTTTTT.